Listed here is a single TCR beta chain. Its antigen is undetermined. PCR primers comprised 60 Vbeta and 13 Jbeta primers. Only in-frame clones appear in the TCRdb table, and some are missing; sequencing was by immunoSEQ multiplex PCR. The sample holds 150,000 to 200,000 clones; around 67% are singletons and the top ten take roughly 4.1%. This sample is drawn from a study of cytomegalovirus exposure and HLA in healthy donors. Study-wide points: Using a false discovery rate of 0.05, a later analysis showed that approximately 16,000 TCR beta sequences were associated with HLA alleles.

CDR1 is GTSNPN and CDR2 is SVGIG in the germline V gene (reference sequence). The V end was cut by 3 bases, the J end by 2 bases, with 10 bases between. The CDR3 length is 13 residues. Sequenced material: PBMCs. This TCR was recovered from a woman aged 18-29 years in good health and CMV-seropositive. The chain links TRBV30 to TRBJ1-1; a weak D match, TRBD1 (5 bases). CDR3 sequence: CAWRRQLNTEAFF. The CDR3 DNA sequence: TGTGCCTGGAGACGACAGCTAAACACTGAAGCTTTCTTT.